Detailed here is one TCR beta chain. Its target is not known. 5'RACE template switching produced TCR cDNA carrying a universal primer site and UMIs. One entry per CDR3 protein results from TCRdb running MiXCR on the 5' RACE reads. The sample lists about 210,000 distinct CDR3 sequences; approximately 3.2% were seen once. This entry belongs to a study of T cells after yellow fever vaccination. The overall study: Researchers used SMART-Seq v4 Ultra Low Input to prepare fractions that had low cell numbers.

Findings of the study overall: The secondary T-cell response peaked on day 5, not day 15, but was weaker. Shared CD4/CD8 clonotypes were a small share, likely from convergent recombination.

Germline CDR1 is SGHRS and CDR2 is YFSETQ. Between the trimmed V and J ends, which lost 1 base and 0 bases, there was a span of 7 bases. The CDR3 totals 14 residues. Sequenced here: CD4+ T cells sorted from PBMCs, sampled 10 days after the yellow fever booster vaccination. This clonotype was sampled from a man between 18 and 35 years old who received the YFV17D yellow fever vaccine. V usage is TRBV5-1 and J usage is TRBJ1-1, with no clear D. CDR3 sequence reads: CASSLSRVNTEAFF. The CDR3 DNA sequence: TGCGCCAGCAGCTTGTCGCGGGTGAACACTGAAGCTTTCTTT.